This T cell receptor beta chain came from a study of T cell changes during pregnancy in multiple sclerosis. CDR1 and CDR2 (germline): MNHNY, SVGAGI (reference sequence). The CDR3 runs to 14 residues. Trimming took off 5 bases at V and 12 bases at J, with 19 bases between the two ends. Using immunoSEQ multiplex PCR, the repertoire was profiled, and TCRdb retains in-frame clones only, with some absent. The sample includes over 45,000 clones, roughly nine tenths of them seen just once. The rearrangement joins TRBV6-6 to TRBJ2-2; tentative D call: TRBD2 (5 bases). This sequence was found in a female donor with multiple sclerosis, enrolled in a pregnancy study. The input for sequencing was CD4+ T cells from peripheral blood mononuclear cells, taken in the second trimester of pregnancy. The CDR3 DNA is TGTGCCAGCAGTCCGAGGGAGATAGGAGGAAAGCTGTTTTTT. This sequence encodes CASSPREIGGKLFF.